Below, 24 T cell receptor beta chains from the same sample are listed, as sequenced in a study of blood T cell repertoires in COVID-19. The table came from immunoSEQ multiplex PCR; TCRdb's copy has only in-frame clones and leaves some out. The sample has thousands of clones; about 90% are singletons. Sample: peripheral blood. The receptor set was obtained from a man in his sixties or seventies with active COVID-19.

Notes on this clone: Relative to the germline gene, one junction end is altered; a read error may explain this. This sequence joins TRBV18 and TRBJ1-1; D gene uncertain. Germline CDR1 KGHSH, CDR2 LQKENI. The CDR3 runs 12 residues. CDR3 sequence (DNA): TGTGCCAGCTCACCGCCTCGAGGCGCACATTCCTTT. Its translation is CASSPPRGAHSF.

CDR3 sequence: CASSLRGANTEAFF. CDR3 in DNA: TGTGCCAGCAGCTTAAGGGGTGCGAACACTGAAGCTTTCTTT. This chain connects TRBV11-2 to TRBJ1-1; tentatively, D is TRBD1 (5 bases). The CDR3 extends over 14 amino acids. V shed 2 bases and J shed 1 base, with 8 bases lying between them. From germline, CDR1 is SGHAT and CDR2 FQNNGV.

This sequence joins TRBV10-3 and TRBJ2-1; D is perhaps TRBD1 (5 bases). V lost 6 bases to trimming and J lost 5 bases, with 14 bases between them. Germline CDR1 ENHRY, CDR2 SYGVKD. This CDR3 is built from 14 residues. The chain's CDR3 is CAIRTLEGDNEQFF. CDR3 DNA: TGTGCCATCAGAACCCTGGAAGGGGACAATGAGCAGTTCTTC.

The rearrangement uses TRBV6-5 and TRBJ2-7; 9 bases map to TRBD1. This CDR3 region has 14 residues. Germline lookup yields CDR1 MNHEY and CDR2 SVGAGI. After removal of 0 bases from V and 13 bases from J, the junction contained 10 bases not matched to a gene. The CDR3 loop is CASSYSGQGRSQYF. CDR3 in DNA: TGTGCCAGCAGTTACTCAGGACAGGGGAGGAGTCAATACTTC.

The chain combines TRBV18 with TRBJ2-5, with D perhaps matching TRBD1 (6 bases). The CDR3 has 13 amino acids. V lost 4 bases and J lost 5, with 11 bases in between. The germline CDR1 and CDR2 sequences are KGHSH and LQKENI. The DNA of the CDR3 is TGTGCCAGCTCACGCGGACAGAGCGAGACCCAGTACTTC. Protein sequence: CASSRGQSETQYF.

This clone appeared a single time. The genes are TRBV4-2 and TRBJ2-1; 10 positions match TRBD2. This CDR3 has 16 residues. Per the germline V gene, CDR1 is LGHNA and CDR2 is YNFKEQ. V lost 4 bases and J lost 2; bases outside the gene matches: 5. The CDR3 DNA sequence: TGTGCCAGCAGCCTGACTACTAGCGGGGCCTACAATGAGCAGTTCTTC. Translated: CASSLTTSGAYNEQFF.

The chain joins TRBV9 to TRBJ2-7; 8 bases map to TRBD2. The V gene end was trimmed by 2 bases and the J gene end by 2 bases; junction bases not matched to a gene: 12. Per the germline V gene, CDR1 is SGDLS and CDR2 is YYNGEE. CDR3 length: 17 residues. The CDR3 here is CASSVHPTSGGTYEQYF. Here the CDR3 DNA reads TGTGCCAGCAGCGTGCACCCAACTAGCGGAGGTACCTACGAGCAGTACTTC.

The chain carries TRBV25-1 and TRBJ1-2; a weak D match, TRBD1 (6 bases). The CDR3 is 13 residues long. Germline CDR1 reads MGHDK; CDR2 reads SYGVNS. Trimming shortened V by 3 bases and J by 8 bases, and 13 bases separated the two germline ends. As DNA, the CDR3 is TGTGCCAGCAGTGAGCCGGACAGAGTAGGCTACACCTTC. Protein: CASSEPDRVGYTF.

This chain connects TRBV11-3 to TRBJ1-2, with a possible D match to TRBD1 (5 bases). This CDR3 has 13 residues. The V gene's germline CDR1 is SGHNT and CDR2 YENEEA. Trimming took off 5 bases at V and 1 base at J, with 8 bases between the two ends. The CDR3 loop reads CASSPRVNYGYTF. The CDR3 DNA follows: TGTGCCAGCAGCCCCAGGGTTAACTATGGCTACACCTTC.

In nucleotides, the CDR3 is TGTGCCAGCAGGGAGTGGGACAGGGGGAACGAGCAGTACTTC. As protein: CASREWDRGNEQYF. The chain carries TRBV6-5 and TRBJ2-7, with 11 nucleotides matching TRBD1. Germline-derived CDR1 and CDR2 are MNHEY and SVGAGI. This CDR3 spans 14 amino acids. V shed 6 bases, J shed 5 bases, and the junction held 6 bases outside the gene matches.

The CDR3 DNA reads TGTGCCAGCAGTTTCCCGGAGACGAACACTGAAGCTTTCTTT. It codes for CASSFPETNTEAFF. V and J are TRBV6-5 and TRBJ1-1; D uncertain. This CDR3 is 14 amino acids long. Trimming cost V 4 bases and J 1 base, with 10 bases left between them. The germline CDR1 and CDR2 sequences are MNHEY and SVGAGI.

This clone was seen only once. The rearrangement uses TRBV7-2 and TRBJ1-5; 7 positions match TRBD1. The ends lost 5 bases at V and 5 bases at J; junction bases unmatched: 12. This CDR3 contains 16 residues. Looked up from germline, CDR1 is SGHTA and CDR2 is FQGNSA. The CDR3 DNA sequence: TGTGCCAGCAGCCCACCGTATCAGGGGGGAGATCAGCCCCAGCATTTT. Translating it yields CASSPPYQGGDQPQHF.

The rearrangement joins TRBV6-2 or TRBV6-3 to TRBJ1-5; 8 nucleotides agree with TRBD1. V shed 5 bases, J shed 6 bases, and the junction held 12 bases outside the gene matches. Germline values: CDR1 MNHEY, CDR2 SVGEGT. The CDR3 contains 16 residues. The CDR3: CASSRQTGANRQPQHF. The CDR3 region has the DNA TGTGCCAGCAGTAGACAGACAGGGGCTAACCGTCAGCCCCAGCATTTT.

The chain is built from TRBV6-6 and TRBJ1-1, with a possible D match to TRBD1 (6 bases). The CDR3 contains 16 residues. V lost 2 bases and J lost 1, with 14 bases in between. Germline CDR1 and CDR2: MNHNY and SVGAGI (reference sequence). CDR3 nucleotide sequence: TGTGCCAGCAGTTACATACAGGGCGTAGGGAACACTGAAGCTTTCTTT. Its translation: CASSYIQGVGNTEAFF.

V usage is TRBV19 and J usage is TRBJ2-3, with 10 bases that match TRBD2. V dropped 4 bases and J dropped 3; count of bases not matched to a gene: 4. The germline V gene has CDR1 LNHDA and CDR2 SQIVND (reference sequence). The CDR3 runs 15 residues. The CDR3 sequence: CASSKTSGVTDTQYF. CDR3 in DNA: TGTGCCAGTAGTAAAACTAGCGGGGTAACAGATACGCAGTATTTT.

This chain links TRBV7-8 with TRBJ1-1; D uncertain. This CDR3 is built from 13 residues. Germline lookup yields CDR1 SGHVS and CDR2 FQNEAQ. V gave up 0 bases and J gave up 2 bases, with 4 bases separating them. CDR3 nucleotides: TGTGCCAGCAGCTTAGCGCGAAACACTGAAGCTTTCTTT. Translation: CASSLARNTEAFF.

This chain joins TRBV5-5 and TRBJ1-4, with D hard to call. Germline V lookup: CDR1 SGHKS, CDR2 YYEKEE (reference sequence). This CDR3 comprises 15 residues. V gave up 3 bases and J gave up 10 bases, with 19 bases separating them. Here the CDR3 reads CASSSLAWSEGKLFF. The CDR3 nucleotides are TGTGCCAGCAGCTCGCTGGCCTGGTCTGAGGGAAAACTGTTTTTT.

The chain has TRBV3-1 (or the pseudogene TRBV3-2) and TRBJ1-1; TRBD1 agrees at 7 bases. Germline CDR1 LGHDT, CDR2 YNNKEL (reference sequence). Trimming cost V 1 base and J 0 bases; bases outside gene matches: 2. The CDR3 has 15 amino acids. In DNA form, the CDR3 reads TGTGCCAGCAGCCAAGGGACAGGTTTGAACACTGAAGCTTTCTTT. Translated: CASSQGTGLNTEAFF.

V is TRBV20-1 and J is TRBJ1-6, with D unresolved. Germline-derived CDR1 and CDR2 are DFQATT and SNEGSKA (reference sequence). V lost 3 bases to trimming and J lost 0 bases, with 9 bases between them. CDR3 length: 15 residues. CDR3 loop: CSASSVSSYNSPLHF. CDR3 bases: TGCAGTGCTAGTAGTGTTAGCTCCTATAATTCACCCCTCCACTTT.

The rearrangement links TRBV5-4 to TRBJ1-2, with D unresolved. This CDR3 region has 15 residues. V gave up 4 bases and J gave up 4 bases, with 17 bases separating them. Germline V gives CDR1 SGHNT, CDR2 YYREEE (reference sequence). CDR3 coding DNA: TGTGCCAGCAGCCCCGTAACCGCAGCGTCCTATGGCTACACCTTC. Translation: CASSPVTAASYGYTF.

The table lists this clone with a few counts. This sequence joins TRBV6-6 and TRBJ1-6; D perhaps matches TRBD1 (6 bases). V was shortened by 0 bases and J by 7 bases, with 7 bases between the two germline ends. Germline CDR1 MNHNY, CDR2 SVGAGI (reference sequence). The CDR3 loop spans 14 amino acids. CDR3 in amino acids: CASSYSDRNSPLHF. In DNA, the CDR3 is TGTGCCAGCAGTTACTCGGACAGAAATTCACCCCTCCACTTT.

This sequence joins TRBV10-3 and TRBJ2-7; 7 bases are a match to TRBD1. V gave up 4 bases and J gave up 2 bases; unmatched junction bases: 2. Germline lookup yields CDR1 ENHRY and CDR2 SYGVKD. The CDR3 covers 13 residues. CDR3 coding DNA: TGTGCCATCAGTGGCACAGGGGCCTACGAGCAGTACTTC. It specifies CAISGTGAYEQYF.

The chain links TRBV19 to TRBJ2-7; perhaps TRBD2 as D (5 bases). The CDR3 is 14 residues long. V lost 7 bases, J lost 2 bases, and 15 bases lay in between. Germline V gene sequence: CDR1 LNHDA, CDR2 SQIVND (reference sequence). CDR3 bases: TGTGCCAGTAAGGAGGCGGTTCAGACCTACGAGCAGTACTTC. This codes for CASKEAVQTYEQYF.

The chain uses TRBV5-6 and TRBJ1-2; 9 positions agree with TRBD1. Germline CDR1 is SGHDT and CDR2 is YYEEEE. The CDR3 length is 13 residues. Trimming cost V 4 bases and J 6 bases; bases outside gene matches: 4. CDR3 sequence (DNA): TGTGCCAGCAGCCAAAGGACAGGGGATGGCTACACCTTC. This sequence encodes CASSQRTGDGYTF. Full variable domain (remainder filled in from reference TRBV5-6 and TRBJ1-2): DAGVTQSPTHLIKTRGQQVTLRCSPKSGHDTVSWYQQALGQGPQFIFQYYEEEERQRGNFPDRFSGHQFPNYSSELNVNALLLGDSALYLCASSQRTGDGYTFGSGTRLTVV.